This T cell receptor beta chain was retrieved from a study of T cell changes during pregnancy in multiple sclerosis (dated by TCRdb to between 2018 and 2020). Study-wide context: The study looked at changes in the T cell repertoire across pregnancy in women with multiple sclerosis.

The V end loses 4 bases and the J end loses 8 bases, and a stretch of 9 bases separates them. In the germline V gene (reference sequence), CDR1 corresponds to SGHNT and CDR2 to YYREEE. The CDR3, from cysteine to phenylalanine, totals 12 residues. CDR3 DNA only is kept here, 36 bases in frame from base 1. A note on this clone: The antigen it binds to is not known. No base-level quality is on record; no much larger clone is a single base apart.

Library creation used the immunoSEQ multiplex PCR assay. Drawn from immuneACCESS, this table holds only the in-frame rearrangements with V and J called that TCRdb kept. Clones are partly lost; checked studies trace under half to an unresolved V gene and leave the rest unexplained. Here the sample has around 50,000 clones; approximately 95% occur a single time. The ten largest clones add up to 5.5% to 7.5% of the sample. The chain joins TRBV5-4 to TRBJ2-2; confidence is insufficient to name the D gene. The receptor was derived from a female donor with multiple sclerosis, enrolled in a pregnancy study. The sequencing here drew on CD8+ T cells from peripheral blood mononuclear cells, taken in the first trimester of pregnancy. The CDR3 amino acid sequence is: CASSPSRGELFF. Here is the DNA: TGTGCCAGCAGCCCGTCACGGGGGGAGCTGTTTTTT.